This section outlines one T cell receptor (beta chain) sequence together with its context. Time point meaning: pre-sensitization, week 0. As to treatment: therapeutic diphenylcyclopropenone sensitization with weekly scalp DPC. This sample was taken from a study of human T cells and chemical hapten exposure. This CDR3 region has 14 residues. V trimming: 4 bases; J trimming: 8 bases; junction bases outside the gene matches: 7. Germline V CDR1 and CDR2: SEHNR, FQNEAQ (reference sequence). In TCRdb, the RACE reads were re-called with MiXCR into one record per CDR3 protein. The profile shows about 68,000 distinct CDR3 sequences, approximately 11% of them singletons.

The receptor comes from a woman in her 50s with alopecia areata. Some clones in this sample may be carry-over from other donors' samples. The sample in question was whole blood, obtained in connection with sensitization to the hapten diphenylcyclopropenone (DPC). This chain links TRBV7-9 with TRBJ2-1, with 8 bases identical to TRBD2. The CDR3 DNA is TGTGCCAGCAGCTCCACCGGGACTAGGCATGAGCAGTTCTTC. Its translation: CASSSTGTRHEQFF.